In this sample, the clone carrying this T cell receptor (beta chain) turned up a few times. What it binds is not known. This entry comes from a study of shared clonotypes between healthy human individuals. Study-wide points: Among donors, sharing of clonotypes was expected to be affected by sequencing depth.

It was at deep level that the assay was run. Profiled with immunoSEQ multiplex PCR; TCRdb holds only in-frame clones, not every one. This sample carries 600,000 to 800,000 clones, around 77% of them seen once, and the ten largest clones take over 1.5%. This receptor was identified in a woman between 25 and 40 years old in good health. Sequenced: memory CD4+ T cells sorted from blood. As to subset: CD45RA-negative fraction.

The CDR3 DNA sequence: TGTGCCAGCAGTTACTCCGGGACAGGGTCGGGAACCCTCCACTTT. Protein: CASSYSGTGSGTLHF. The chain is built from TRBV27 and TRBJ1-6; 9 bases align to TRBD1. The germline V gene has CDR1 MNHEY and CDR2 SMNVEV (reference sequence). This CDR3 has 15 amino acids. V was clipped by 4 bases and J by 14 bases; unmatched bases: 12.